The 3 T cell receptor beta chains given below trace back to one sample, sequenced in a study of CD8+ T cells in alopecia areata. The sequencing template was cDNA reverse transcribed from extracted RNA. Generated by immunoSEQ multiplex PCR, the TCRdb table keeps only in-frame clones and is missing some. This sample has fewer than 250,000 clones; under 80% occur once, and the top ten carry under 1.5%. Indicated treatment: oral pan-JAK inhibitor, 5-10 mg twice daily. Material: CD4+ T cells sorted from blood, obtained at roughly week 49, from a patient treated with tofacitinib. Receptors originate from a human donor with alopecia areata.

This clone was seen more than once but under ten times. V is TRBV9 and J is TRBJ1-1, with D possibly being TRBD1 (5 bases). This CDR3 is 15 amino acids long. V lost 3 bases and J 7 bases, leaving 19 bases between the germline ends. Germline V gene data show CDR1 as SGDLS and CDR2 as YYNGEE. The DNA for the CDR3 is TGTGCCAGCAGCGGTAAACCGGGACGTAGCAATGAAGCTTTCTTT. It is translated as CASSGKPGRSNEAFF.

CDR3 nucleotide sequence: TGCAGCGTTATCGCCTGGGGGGCTGGAAACACCATATATTTT. It is translated as CSVIAWGAGNTIYF. The chain couples TRBV29-1 to TRBJ1-3; D is possibly TRBD1 (5 bases). From germline, CDR1 is SQVTM and CDR2 ANQGSEA. The CDR3 has 14 amino acids. V shed 5 bases and J shed 2 bases, with 13 bases lying between them.

V usage is TRBV5-1 and J usage is TRBJ2-3; D is perhaps TRBD2 (5 bases). Per the germline V gene, CDR1 is SGHRS and CDR2 is YFSETQ. V gave up 5 bases and J gave up 5 bases, with 12 bases separating them. This CDR3 is built from 13 residues. The CDR3 reads CASRTTGVDTQYF. The CDR3 DNA follows: TGCGCCAGCAGGACCACCGGGGTAGATACGCAGTATTTT.